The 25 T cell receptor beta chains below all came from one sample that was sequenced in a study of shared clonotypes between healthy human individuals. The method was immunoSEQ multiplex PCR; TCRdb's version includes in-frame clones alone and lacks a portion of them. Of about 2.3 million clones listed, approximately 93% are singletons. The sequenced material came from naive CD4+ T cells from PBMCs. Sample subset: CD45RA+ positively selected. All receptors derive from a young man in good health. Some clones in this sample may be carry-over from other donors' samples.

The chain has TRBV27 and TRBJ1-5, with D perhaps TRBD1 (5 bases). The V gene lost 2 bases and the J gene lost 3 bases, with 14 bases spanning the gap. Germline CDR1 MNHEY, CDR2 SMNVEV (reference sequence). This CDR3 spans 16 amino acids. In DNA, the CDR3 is TGTGCCAGCAGTTTAAGGCCAGCTGGGACCAATCAGCCCCAGCATTTT. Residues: CASSLRPAGTNQPQHF.

The CDR3 nucleotides read TGTGCCAGCAGCTTAGGCCAAGCAGGCCAAGAGACCCAGTACTTC. This translates into CASSLGQAGQETQYF. The rearrangement joins TRBV7-9 to TRBJ2-5; D is undetermined. Looked up from germline, CDR1 is SEHNR and CDR2 is FQNEAQ (reference sequence). The CDR3 spans 15 residues. Trimming stripped 1 base from V and 1 base from J, with 10 bases between.

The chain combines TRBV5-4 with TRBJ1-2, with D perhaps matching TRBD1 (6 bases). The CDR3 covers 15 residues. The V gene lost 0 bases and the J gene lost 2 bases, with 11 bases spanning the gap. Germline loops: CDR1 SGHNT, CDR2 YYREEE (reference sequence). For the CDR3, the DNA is TGTGCCAGCAGCTTGGGTGGCAGGGGAAACTATGGCTACACCTTC. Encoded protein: CASSLGGRGNYGYTF.

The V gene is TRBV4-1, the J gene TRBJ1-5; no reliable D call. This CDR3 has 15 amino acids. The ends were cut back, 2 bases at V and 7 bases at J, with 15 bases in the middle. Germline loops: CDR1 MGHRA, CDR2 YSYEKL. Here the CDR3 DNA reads TGCGCCAGCAGCCAACTTGGTGAGGGAAAACAGCCCCAGCATTTT. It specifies CASSQLGEGKQPQHF.

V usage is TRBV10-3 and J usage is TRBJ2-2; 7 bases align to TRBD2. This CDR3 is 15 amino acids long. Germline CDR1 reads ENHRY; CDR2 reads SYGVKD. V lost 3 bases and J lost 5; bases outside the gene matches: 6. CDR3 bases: TGTGCCATCAGTGACCTAGCGGTGGGGACCGGGGAGCTGTTTTTT. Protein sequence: CAISDLAVGTGELFF.

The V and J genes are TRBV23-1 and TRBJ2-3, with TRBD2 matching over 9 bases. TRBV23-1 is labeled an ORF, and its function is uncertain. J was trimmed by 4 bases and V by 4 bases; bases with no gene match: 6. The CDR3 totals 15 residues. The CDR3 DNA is TGCGCCAGCAGTCTAGCGGGAGTCCCGGCAGATACGCAGTATTTT. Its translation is CASSLAGVPADTQYF.

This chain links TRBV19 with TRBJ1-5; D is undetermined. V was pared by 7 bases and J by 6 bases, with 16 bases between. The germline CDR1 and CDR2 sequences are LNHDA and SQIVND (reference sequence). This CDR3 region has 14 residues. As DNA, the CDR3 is TGTGCCAGTACTCTTGAGAGGGCCGGTCAGCCCCAGCATTTT. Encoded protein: CASTLERAGQPQHF.

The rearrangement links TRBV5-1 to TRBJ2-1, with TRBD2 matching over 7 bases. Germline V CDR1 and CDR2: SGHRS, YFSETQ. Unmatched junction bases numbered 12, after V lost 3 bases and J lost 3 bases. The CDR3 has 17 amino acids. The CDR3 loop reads CASSSPSLAELYNEQFF. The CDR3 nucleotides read TGCGCCAGCAGCTCTCCCTCGCTAGCGGAACTCTACAATGAGCAGTTCTTC.

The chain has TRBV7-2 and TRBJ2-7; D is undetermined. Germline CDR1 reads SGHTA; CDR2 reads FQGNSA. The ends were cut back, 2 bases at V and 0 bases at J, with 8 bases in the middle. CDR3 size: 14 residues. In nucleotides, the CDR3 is TGTGCCAGCAGCTTAATTCTATTCTCCTACGAGCAGTACTTC. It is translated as CASSLILFSYEQYF.

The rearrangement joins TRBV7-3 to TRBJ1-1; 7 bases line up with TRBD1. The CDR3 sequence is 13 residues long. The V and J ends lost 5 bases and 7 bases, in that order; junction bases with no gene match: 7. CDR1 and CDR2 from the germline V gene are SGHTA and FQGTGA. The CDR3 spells CASSDRVGSEAFF. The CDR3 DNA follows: TGTGCCAGCAGCGACAGGGTCGGAAGTGAAGCTTTCTTT. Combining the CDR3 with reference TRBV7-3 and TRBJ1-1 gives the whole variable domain GAGVSQTPSNKVTEKGKYVELRCDPISGHTALYWYRQSLGQGPEFLIYFQGTGAADDSGLPNDRFFAVRPEGSVSTLKIQRTERGDSAVYLCASSDRVGSEAFFGQGTRLTVV.

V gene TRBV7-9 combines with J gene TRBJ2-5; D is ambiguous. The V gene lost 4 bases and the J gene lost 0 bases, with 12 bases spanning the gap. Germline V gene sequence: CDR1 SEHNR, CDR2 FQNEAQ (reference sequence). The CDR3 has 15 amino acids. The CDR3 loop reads CASSSQSMYQETQYF. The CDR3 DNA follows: TGTGCCAGCAGCTCCCAGTCAATGTACCAAGAGACCCAGTACTTC.

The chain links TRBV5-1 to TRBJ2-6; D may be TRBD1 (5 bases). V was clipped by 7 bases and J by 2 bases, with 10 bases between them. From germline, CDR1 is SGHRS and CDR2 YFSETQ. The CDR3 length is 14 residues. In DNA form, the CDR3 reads TGCGCCAGCGTCCAGGGTCCTGGGGCCAACGTCCTGACTTTC. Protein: CASVQGPGANVLTF. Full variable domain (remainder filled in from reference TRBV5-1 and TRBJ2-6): KAGVTQTPRYLIKTRGQQVTLSCSPISGHRSVSWYQQTPGQGLQFLFEYFSETQRNKGNFPGRFSGRQFSNSRSEMNVSTLELGDSALYLCASVQGPGANVLTFGAGSRLTVL.

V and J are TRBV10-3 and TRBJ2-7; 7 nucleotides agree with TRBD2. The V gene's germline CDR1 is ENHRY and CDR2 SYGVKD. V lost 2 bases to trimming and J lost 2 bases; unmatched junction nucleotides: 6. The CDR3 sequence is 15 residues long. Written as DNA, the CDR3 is TGTGCCATCAGTGAGGTACTAGCGAATACCTACGAGCAGTACTTC. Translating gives CAISEVLANTYEQYF.

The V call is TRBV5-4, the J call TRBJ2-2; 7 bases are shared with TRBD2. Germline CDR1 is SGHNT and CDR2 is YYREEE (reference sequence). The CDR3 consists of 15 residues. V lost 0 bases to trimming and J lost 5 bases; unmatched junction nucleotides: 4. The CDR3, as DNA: TGTGCCAGCAGCTTGGCGGGCGGGAGTACCGGGGAGCTGTTTTTT. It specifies CASSLAGGSTGELFF. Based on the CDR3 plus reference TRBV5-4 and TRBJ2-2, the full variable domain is ETGVTQSPTHLIKTRGQQVTLRCSSQSGHNTVSWYQQALGQGPQFIFQYYREEENGRGNFPPRFSGLQFPNYSSELNVNALELDDSALYLCASSLAGGSTGELFFGEGSRLTVL.

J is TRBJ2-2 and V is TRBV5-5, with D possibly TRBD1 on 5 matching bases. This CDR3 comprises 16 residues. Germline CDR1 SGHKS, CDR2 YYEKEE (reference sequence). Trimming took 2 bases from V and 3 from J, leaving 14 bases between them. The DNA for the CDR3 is TGTGCCAGCAGCTTTGCCCGACAGATAGACACCGGGGAGCTGTTTTTT. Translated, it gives CASSFARQIDTGELFF.

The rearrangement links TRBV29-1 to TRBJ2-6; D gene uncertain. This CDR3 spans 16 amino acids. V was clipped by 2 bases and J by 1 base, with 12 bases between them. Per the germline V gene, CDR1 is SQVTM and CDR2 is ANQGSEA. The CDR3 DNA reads TGCAGCGTTGAACTTGGACGGTCTTCTGGGGCCAACGTCCTGACTTTC. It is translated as CSVELGRSSGANVLTF. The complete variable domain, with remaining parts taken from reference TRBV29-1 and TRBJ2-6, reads SAVISQKPSRDICQRGTSLTIQCQVDSQVTMMFWYRQQPGQSLTLIATANQGSEATYESGFVIDKFPISRPNLTFSTLTVSNMSPEDSSIYLCSVELGRSSGANVLTFGAGSRLTVL.

CDR3 protein: CASSLRGAYFEAFF. The CDR3 DNA reads TGTGCCAGCAGCCTGAGAGGGGCCTACTTTGAAGCTTTCTTT. The V gene is TRBV14, the J gene TRBJ1-1; a possible D gene is TRBD1 (5 bases). Germline CDR1 is SGHDN and CDR2 is FVKESK. The CDR3 covers 14 residues. V lost 4 bases and J lost 7, with 16 bases in between.

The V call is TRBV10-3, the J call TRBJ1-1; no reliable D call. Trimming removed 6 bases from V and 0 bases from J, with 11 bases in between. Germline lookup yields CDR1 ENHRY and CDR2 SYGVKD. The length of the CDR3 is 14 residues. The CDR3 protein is CAIRGSRVNTEAFF. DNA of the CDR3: TGTGCCATCAGGGGAAGCAGAGTGAACACTGAAGCTTTCTTT.

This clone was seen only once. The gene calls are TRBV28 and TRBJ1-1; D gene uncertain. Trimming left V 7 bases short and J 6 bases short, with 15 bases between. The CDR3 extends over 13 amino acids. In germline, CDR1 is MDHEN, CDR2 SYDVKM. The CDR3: CASTLVVKSEAFF. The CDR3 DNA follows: TGTGCCAGCACCCTCGTCGTTAAGTCTGAAGCTTTCTTT.

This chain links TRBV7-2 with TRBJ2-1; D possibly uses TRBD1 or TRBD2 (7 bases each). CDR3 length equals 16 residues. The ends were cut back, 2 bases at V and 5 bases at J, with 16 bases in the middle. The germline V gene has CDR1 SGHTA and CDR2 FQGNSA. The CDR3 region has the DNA TGTGCCAGCAGCTTACGAGGGGGCGGGAGCCACAATGAGCAGTTCTTC. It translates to CASSLRGGGSHNEQFF.

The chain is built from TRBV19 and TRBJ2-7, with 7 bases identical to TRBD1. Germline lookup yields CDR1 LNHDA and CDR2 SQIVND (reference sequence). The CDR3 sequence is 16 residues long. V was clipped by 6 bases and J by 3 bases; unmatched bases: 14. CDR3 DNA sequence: TGTGCCAGTAGCCTTACGGGACAGATCCACCTCTACGAGCAGTACTTC. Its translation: CASSLTGQIHLYEQYF.

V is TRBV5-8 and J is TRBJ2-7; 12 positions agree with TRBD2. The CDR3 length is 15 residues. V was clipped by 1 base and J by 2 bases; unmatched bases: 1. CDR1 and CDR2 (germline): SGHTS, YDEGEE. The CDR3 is CASSLWTSGTYEQYF. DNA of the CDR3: TGTGCCAGCAGCTTGTGGACTAGCGGGACCTACGAGCAGTACTTC.

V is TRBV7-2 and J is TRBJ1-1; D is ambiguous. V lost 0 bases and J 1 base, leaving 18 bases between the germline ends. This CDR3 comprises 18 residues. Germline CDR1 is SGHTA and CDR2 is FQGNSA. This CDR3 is CASSLASLVGISNTEAFF. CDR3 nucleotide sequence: TGTGCCAGCAGCTTAGCATCATTGGTCGGAATCTCGAACACTGAAGCTTTCTTT.

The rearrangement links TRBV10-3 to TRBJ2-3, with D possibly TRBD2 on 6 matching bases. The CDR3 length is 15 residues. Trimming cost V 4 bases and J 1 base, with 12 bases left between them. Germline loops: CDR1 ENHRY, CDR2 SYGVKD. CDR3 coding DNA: TGTGCCATCAGTGGCCGGGAGATCGGCACAGATACGCAGTATTTT. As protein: CAISGREIGTDTQYF.

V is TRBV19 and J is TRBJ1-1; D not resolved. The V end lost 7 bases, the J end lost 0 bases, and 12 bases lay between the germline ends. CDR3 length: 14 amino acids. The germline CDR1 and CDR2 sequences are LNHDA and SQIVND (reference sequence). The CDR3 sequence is CASKTETMNTEAFF. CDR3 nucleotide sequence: TGTGCCAGTAAGACGGAAACTATGAACACTGAAGCTTTCTTT.